This T cell receptor beta chain was sequenced in a study of T cells in Graves' hyperthyroidism and ophthalmopathy. The TCR beta CDR3 regions underwent amplification using RNA transcripts as the source. During a first-round RT-PCR of the TCR CDR3, the HTBI primer set was used. TCRdb reprocessed the multiplex PCR reads via MiXCR and lists one record per CDR3 protein. The sample has hundreds of thousands of distinct CDR3 sequences; nearly 45% are singletons. Any patient presenting with uncontrolled infection, other autoimmune disease, pregnancy or lactation was left out. Clinical symptoms, serum thyroxine and TRAb, thyroid ultrasound and orbital computed tomography were used for the diagnoses. From germline, CDR1 is SGHRS and CDR2 YFSETQ. The V and J ends lost 0 bases and 1 base, in that order; junction bases with no gene match: 2. The CDR3 is 15 amino acids. To note about this clonotype: Its cognate antigen is unknown.

Study outcomes and limitations: In validation, the model predicted ophthalmopathy. These predictions came a median approximately six months before onset. Within blood appeared most thyroid clonotypes that had expanded above 0.001.

This clonotype was obtained from an adult man with Graves' disease, either hyperthyroidism or ophthalmopathy (not recorded which). The chain has TRBV5-1 and TRBJ2-3; 7 nucleotides match TRBD1. The sequencing sample was made of peripheral blood or thyroid tissue (not recorded which). The CDR3 reads CASSLGDSRTDTQYF. DNA of the CDR3: TGCGCCAGCAGCTTGGGGGACAGCCGCACAGATACGCAGTATTTT.